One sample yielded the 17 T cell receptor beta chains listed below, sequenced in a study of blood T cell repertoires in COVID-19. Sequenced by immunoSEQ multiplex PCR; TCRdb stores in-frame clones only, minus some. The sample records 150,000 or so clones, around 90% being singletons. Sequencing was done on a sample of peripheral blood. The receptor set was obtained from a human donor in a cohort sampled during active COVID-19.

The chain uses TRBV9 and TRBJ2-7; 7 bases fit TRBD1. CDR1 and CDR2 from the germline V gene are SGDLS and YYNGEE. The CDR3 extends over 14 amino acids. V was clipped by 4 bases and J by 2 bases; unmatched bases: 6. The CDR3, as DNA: TGTGCCAGCAGCCGACAGGGAAGTCCCTACGAGCAGTACTTC. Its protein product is CASSRQGSPYEQYF.

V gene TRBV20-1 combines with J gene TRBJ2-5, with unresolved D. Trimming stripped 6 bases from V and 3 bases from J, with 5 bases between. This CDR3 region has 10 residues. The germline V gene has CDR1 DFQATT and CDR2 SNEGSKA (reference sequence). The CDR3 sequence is CSAHEETQYF. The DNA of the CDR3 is TGCAGTGCCCATGAAGAGACCCAGTACTTC.

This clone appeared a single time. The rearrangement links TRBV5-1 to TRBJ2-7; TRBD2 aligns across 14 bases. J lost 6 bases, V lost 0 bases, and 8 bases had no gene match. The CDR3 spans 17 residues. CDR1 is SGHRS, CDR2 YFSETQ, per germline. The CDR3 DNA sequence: TGCGCCAGCAGCTTGGCCGGGACTAGCGGGAGAGGCGGCGAGCAGTACTTC. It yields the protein CASSLAGTSGRGGEQYF.

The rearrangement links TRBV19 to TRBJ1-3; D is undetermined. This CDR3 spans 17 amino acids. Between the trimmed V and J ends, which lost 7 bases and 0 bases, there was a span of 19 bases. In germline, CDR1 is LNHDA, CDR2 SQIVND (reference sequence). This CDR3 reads CASIQWRTGASGNTIYF. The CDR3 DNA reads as TGTGCCAGTATCCAGTGGAGGACGGGAGCCTCTGGAAACACCATATATTTT.

The CDR3 DNA reads TGTGCCAGCAGTTCCGGGACTTTAGCCGAGACCCAGTACTTC. Its translation: CASSSGTLAETQYF. J is TRBJ2-5 and V is TRBV28, with D maybe TRBD2 (6 bases). The CDR3 contains 14 residues. Germline lookup yields CDR1 MDHEN and CDR2 SYDVKM. The ends were cut back, 4 bases at V and 5 bases at J, with 14 bases in the middle.

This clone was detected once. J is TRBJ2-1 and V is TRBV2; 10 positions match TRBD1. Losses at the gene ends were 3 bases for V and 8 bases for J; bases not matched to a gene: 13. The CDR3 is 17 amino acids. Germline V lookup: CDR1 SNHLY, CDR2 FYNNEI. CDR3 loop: CASSDGSRTGGPYEQFF. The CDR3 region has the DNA TGTGCCAGCAGTGATGGTTCGAGGACAGGGGGTCCGTATGAGCAGTTCTTC.

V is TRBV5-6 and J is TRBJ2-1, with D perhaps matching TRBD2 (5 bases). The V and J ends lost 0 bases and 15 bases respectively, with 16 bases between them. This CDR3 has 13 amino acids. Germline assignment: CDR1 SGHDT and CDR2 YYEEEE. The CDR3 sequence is CASSLARARGPFF. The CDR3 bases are TGTGCCAGCAGCTTGGCCCGGGCCCGCGGGCCGTTCTTC.

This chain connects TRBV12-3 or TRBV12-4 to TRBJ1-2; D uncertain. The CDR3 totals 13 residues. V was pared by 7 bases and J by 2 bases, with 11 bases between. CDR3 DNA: TGTGCCAGCACCACCGGAGGGAACTATGGCTACACCTTC. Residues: CASTTGGNYGYTF.

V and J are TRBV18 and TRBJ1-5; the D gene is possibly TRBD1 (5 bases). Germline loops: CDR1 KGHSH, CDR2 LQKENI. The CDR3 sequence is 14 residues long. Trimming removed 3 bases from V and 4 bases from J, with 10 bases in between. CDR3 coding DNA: TGTGCCAGCTCACCGACCCAGGGAAATCAGCCCCAGCATTTT. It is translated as CASSPTQGNQPQHF.

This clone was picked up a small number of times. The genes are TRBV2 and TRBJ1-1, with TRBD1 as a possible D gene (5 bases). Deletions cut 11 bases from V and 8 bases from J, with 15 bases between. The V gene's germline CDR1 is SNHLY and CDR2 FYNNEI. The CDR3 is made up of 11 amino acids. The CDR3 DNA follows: TGTGCCCGGTTCCAGGGTACAGAAGCTTTCTTT. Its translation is CARFQGTEAFF.

In DNA form, the CDR3 reads TGTGCCAGCAGTGGTGGTCAAGAGGAGACCCAGTACTTC. Its protein product is CASSGGQEETQYF. The chain employs TRBV2 and TRBJ2-5, with D uncertain. Trimming took off 4 bases at V and 5 bases at J, with 11 bases between the two ends. CDR1 SNHLY and CDR2 FYNNEI come from the germline V gene. CDR3 length: 13 amino acids.

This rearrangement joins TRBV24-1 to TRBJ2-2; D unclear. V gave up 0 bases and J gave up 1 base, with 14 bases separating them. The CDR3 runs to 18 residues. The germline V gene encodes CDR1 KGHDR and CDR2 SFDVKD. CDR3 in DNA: TGTGCCACCAGTGATTTGCCTGGAAGATCAGGGAACACCGGGGAGCTGTTTTTT. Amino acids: CATSDLPGRSGNTGELFF.

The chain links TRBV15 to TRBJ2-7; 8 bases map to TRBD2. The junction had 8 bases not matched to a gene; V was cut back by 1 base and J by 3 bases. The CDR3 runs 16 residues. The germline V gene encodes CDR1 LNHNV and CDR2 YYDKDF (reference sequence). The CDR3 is CATSRGGGRQHYEQYF. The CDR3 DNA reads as TGTGCCACCAGCAGAGGGGGCGGGAGGCAACACTACGAGCAGTACTTC.

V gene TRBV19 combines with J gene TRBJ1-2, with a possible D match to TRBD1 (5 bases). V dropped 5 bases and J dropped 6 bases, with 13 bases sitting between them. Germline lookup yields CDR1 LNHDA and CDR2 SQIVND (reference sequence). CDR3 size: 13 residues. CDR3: CASSVQGLDGYTF. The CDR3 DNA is TGTGCCAGTAGTGTGCAGGGCCTCGATGGCTACACCTTC.

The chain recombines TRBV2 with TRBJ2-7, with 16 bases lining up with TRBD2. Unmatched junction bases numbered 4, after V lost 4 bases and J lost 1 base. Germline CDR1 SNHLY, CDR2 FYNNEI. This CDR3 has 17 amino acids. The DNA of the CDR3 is TGTGCCAGCAGTGGCCCGGGACTAGCGGGAGGGTCCTACGAGCAGTACTTC. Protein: CASSGPGLAGGSYEQYF.

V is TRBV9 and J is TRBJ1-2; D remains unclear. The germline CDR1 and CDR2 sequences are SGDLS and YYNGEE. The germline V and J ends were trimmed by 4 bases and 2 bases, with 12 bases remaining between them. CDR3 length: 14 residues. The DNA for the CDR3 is TGTGCCAGCAGCCCAGGAGGAGGGAACTATGGCTACACCTTC. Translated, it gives CASSPGGGNYGYTF.

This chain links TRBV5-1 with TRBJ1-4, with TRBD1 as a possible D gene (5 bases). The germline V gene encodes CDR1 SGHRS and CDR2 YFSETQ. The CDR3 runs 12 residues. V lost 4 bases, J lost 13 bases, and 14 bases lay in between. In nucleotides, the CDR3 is TGCGCCAGCAGCCCGGGGGGAGGCTTACTGTTTTTT. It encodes CASSPGGGLLFF.